These 8 T cell receptor beta chains came from one sample sequenced in a study of cytomegalovirus exposure and HLA in healthy donors. The PCR made use of 60 Vbeta and 13 Jbeta primers. Here immunoSEQ multiplex PCR was the method, and the copy in TCRdb shows in-frame clones only, minus some. The sample carries 300,000 or so clones, approximately 84% recorded once. The sample consisted of PBMCs. Every receptor here comes from a woman between 40 and 50 years old in good health and CMV-seropositive.

J is TRBJ1-6 and V is TRBV28; 7 bases agree with TRBD1. This CDR3 comprises 14 residues. The V and J ends lost 3 bases and 6 bases, in that order; junction bases with no gene match: 2. The V gene's germline CDR1 is MDHEN and CDR2 SYDVKM. Written as DNA, the CDR3 is TGTGCCAGCAGTTTCCGGGACAGTAATTCACCCCTCCACTTT. This sequence encodes CASSFRDSNSPLHF.

V usage is TRBV7-2 and J usage is TRBJ2-5; 9 positions agree with TRBD2. Trimming took 4 bases from V and 1 from J; bases not matched to a gene: 4. The CDR3 totals 15 residues. Per germline, CDR1 SGHTA and CDR2 FQGNSA. CDR3 bases: TGTGCCAGCAGCTACCCTAGCGGGACCCAAGAGACCCAGTACTTC. Encoded protein: CASSYPSGTQETQYF.

This clone was seen a handful of times. The gene calls are TRBV5-6 and TRBJ1-6, with D uncertain. CDR1 is SGHDT, CDR2 YYEEEE, per germline. Trimming took off 7 bases at V and 0 bases at J, with 11 bases between the two ends. The CDR3 consists of 15 residues. As DNA, the CDR3 is TGTGCCAGCCAGGACTGGCGCTCCTATAATTCACCCCTCCACTTT. Translated, it gives CASQDWRSYNSPLHF. The full variable domain, its missing parts supplied by reference TRBV5-6 and TRBJ1-6, is DAGVTQSPTHLIKTRGQQVTLRCSPKSGHDTVSWYQQALGQGPQFIFQYYEEEERQRGNFPDRFSGHQFPNYSSELNVNALLLGDSALYLCASQDWRSYNSPLHFGNGTRLTVT.

The rearrangement links TRBV28 to TRBJ1-4; 10 positions match TRBD1. Germline CDR1 reads MDHEN; CDR2 reads SYDVKM. There are 14 residues in the CDR3. Germline trimming cut 7 bases from V and 4 bases from J; bases unmatched to any gene: 3. In nucleotides, the CDR3 is TGTGCCAGCACTCGGGACAGGGGTAATGAAAAACTGTTTTTT. Protein product: CASTRDRGNEKLFF.

This clone was seen a few times. This chain connects TRBV27 to TRBJ2-1, with 7 bases that match TRBD2. The CDR3 is 15 residues long. Germline V gene sequence: CDR1 MNHEY, CDR2 SMNVEV (reference sequence). V was pared by 1 base and J by 5 bases, with 5 bases of the junction left unmatched. CDR3 coding DNA: TGTGCCAGCAGTTTATGGCTAGCGGTAAACAATGAGCAGTTCTTC. This translates into CASSLWLAVNNEQFF.

This chain links TRBV5-5 with TRBJ2-7; tentative D call: TRBD1 (5 bases). Germline V CDR1 and CDR2: SGHKS, YYEKEE (reference sequence). Trimming stripped 0 bases from V and 8 bases from J, with 15 bases between. CDR3 length equals 14 residues. The CDR3: CASSLVDTPFQQYF. CDR3 in DNA: TGTGCCAGCAGCTTGGTGGACACCCCCTTCCAGCAGTACTTC.

This chain uses TRBV18 with TRBJ2-5; 11 positions agree with TRBD1. CDR1 KGHSH and CDR2 LQKENI come from the germline V gene. The junction had 4 bases not matched to a gene; V was cut back by 0 bases and J by 4 bases. CDR3 size: 16 residues. The CDR3 nucleotides are TGTGCCAGCTCACCACCGGGACAGGGGGGCGGAGAGACCCAGTACTTC. Residues: CASSPPGQGGGETQYF.

J is TRBJ2-2 and V is TRBV19; D may be TRBD1 (5 bases). Germline V gene sequence: CDR1 LNHDA, CDR2 SQIVND (reference sequence). The CDR3 is made up of 16 amino acids. V lost 5 bases and J lost 2, with 15 bases in between. CDR3 sequence (DNA): TGTGCCAGTAGTGCCGGACAACAAGTAAACACCGGGGAGCTGTTTTTT. It codes for CASSAGQQVNTGELFF.